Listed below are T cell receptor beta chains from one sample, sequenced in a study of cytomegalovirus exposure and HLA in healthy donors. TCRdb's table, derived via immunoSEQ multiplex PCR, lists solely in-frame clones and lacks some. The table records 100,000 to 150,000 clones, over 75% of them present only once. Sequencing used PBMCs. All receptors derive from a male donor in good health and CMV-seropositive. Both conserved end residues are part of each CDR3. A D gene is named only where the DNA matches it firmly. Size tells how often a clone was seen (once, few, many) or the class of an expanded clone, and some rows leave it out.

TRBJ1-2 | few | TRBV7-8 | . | TGTGCCAGCAGCTTAGTCGGGGGGGGAGATTATGGCTACACCTTC | CASSLVGGGDYGYTF
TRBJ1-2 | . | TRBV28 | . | TGTGCCAGCATGGCGGGACGCGGCTACACCTTC | CASMAGRGYTF
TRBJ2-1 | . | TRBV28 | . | TGTGCCAGCAGCCGAGGCGGCGCCTACAATGAGCAGTTCTTC | CASSRGGAYNEQFF
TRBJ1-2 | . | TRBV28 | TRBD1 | TGTGCCAGCACACGGGAGGGGGCGTATGGCTACACCTTC | CASTREGAYGYTF
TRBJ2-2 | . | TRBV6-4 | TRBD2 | TGTGCCAGCAGTCCCCTAGCGGGGGAGGACACCGGGGAGCTGTTTTTT | CASSPLAGEDTGELFF
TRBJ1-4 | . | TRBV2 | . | TGTGCCAGCAGAGGAGACGCAGCAACTAATGAAAAACTGTTTTTT | CASRGDAATNEKLFF
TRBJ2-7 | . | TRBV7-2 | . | TGTGCCAGCAGCGCGACAAGACTAGTCGAGCAGTACTTC | CASSATRLVEQYF
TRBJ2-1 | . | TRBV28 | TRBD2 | TGTGCCAGCAGTTGGCCTAGCGGGAGGTACAATGAGCAGTTCTTC | CASSWPSGRYNEQFF
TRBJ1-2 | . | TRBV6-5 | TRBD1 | TGTGCCAGCAGTTACTCGACAGGGAACGATGGCTACACCTTC | CASSYSTGNDGYTF
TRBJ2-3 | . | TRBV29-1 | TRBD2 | TGCAGCGTGGGGGGACTATTTGCAGATACGCAGTATTTT | CSVGGLFADTQYF
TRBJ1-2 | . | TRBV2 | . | TGTGCCAGCAGAGACTCGGATGTAGGCTATGGCTACACCTTC | CASRDSDVGYGYTF
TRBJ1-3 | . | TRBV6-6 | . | TGTGCCAGCAGTTACTTTACGAGCTCTGGAAACACCATATATTTT | CASSYFTSSGNTIYF
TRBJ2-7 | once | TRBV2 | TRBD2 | TGTGCCAGCAGGGACCTTAACAAGGGACTAGTCGGCTCCGAGCAGTACTTC | CASRDLNKGLVGSEQYF
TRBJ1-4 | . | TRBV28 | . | TGTGCCAGCTGGACAGCCCCTAATGAAAAACTGTTTTTT | CASWTAPNEKLFF
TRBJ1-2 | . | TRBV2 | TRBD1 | TGTGCCAGCACCTCACGACAGGGCCCTCTTGACTATGGCTACACCTTC | CASTSRQGPLDYGYTF
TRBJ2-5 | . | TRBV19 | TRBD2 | TGTGCCAGTAGTACAAACCCTCTCCCGGGACTAGCCCAAGAGACCCAGTACTTC | CASSTNPLPGLAQETQYF
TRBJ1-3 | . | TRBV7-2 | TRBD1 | TGTGCCAGCACGGCCGGGACAGGGGTAACTGGAAACACCATATATTTT | CASTAGTGVTGNTIYF
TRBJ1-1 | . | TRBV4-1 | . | TGCGCCAGCAGCCAAGATTTGCGGAACACTGAAGCTTTCTTT | CASSQDLRNTEAFF
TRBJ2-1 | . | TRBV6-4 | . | TGTGCCAGCAGTGACTCGGAACTAGCCGTCGACAATGAGCAGTTCTTC | CASSDSELAVDNEQFF
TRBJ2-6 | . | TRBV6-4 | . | TGTGCCAGCAGTTCCCCAGGGGCCAACGTCCTGACTTTC | CASSSPGANVLTF
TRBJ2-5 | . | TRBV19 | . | TGTGCCAGTAATTCCGGGACACCACAAGAGACCCAGTACTTC | CASNSGTPQETQYF
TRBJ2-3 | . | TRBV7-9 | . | TGTGCCAGCAGCTCGTTGGGTGGGAGCGTCGCAGATACGCAGTATTTT | CASSSLGGSVADTQYF
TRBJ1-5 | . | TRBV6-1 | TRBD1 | TGTGCCAGCAGTGGCCGGGACAGAGTGAGCAATCAGCCCCAGCATTTT | CASSGRDRVSNQPQHF